The 19 T cell receptor beta chains below come from one sample, sequenced in a study of technical replicates of blood from a few donors. This table comes from immunoSEQ multiplex PCR, and its TCRdb copy is limited to in-frame clones, with some not included. The sample has tens of thousands of clones; around 92% are singletons. Sequencing was performed on T cells isolated from PBMCs. The receptors derive from a human donor in good health.

The count of this clone is one. The rearrangement links TRBV7-3 to TRBJ2-1; 14 nucleotides align to TRBD2. The germline V gene encodes CDR1 SGHTA and CDR2 FQGTGA. After removal of 5 bases from V and 10 bases from J, the junction contained 10 bases not matched to a gene. The CDR3 is made up of 16 amino acids. In DNA, the CDR3 is TGTGCCAGCAGCCAAACGCCGGGACTAGCGGGAGAGGAGCAGTTCTTC. Protein sequence: CASSQTPGLAGEEQFF.

The chain uses TRBV7-2 and TRBJ2-1, with 7 bases that match TRBD2. Looked up from germline, CDR1 is SGHTA and CDR2 is FQGNSA. The ends lost 1 base at V and 5 bases at J; junction bases unmatched: 2. The CDR3 is 14 residues long. The CDR3 region has the DNA TGTGCCAGCAGCTTAGGACTAGCTCACAATGAGCAGTTCTTC. Protein: CASSLGLAHNEQFF.

The chain recombines TRBV6-5 with TRBJ2-7, with 7 nucleotides matching TRBD1. The CDR3 runs 13 residues. The germline gives CDR1 MNHEY, CDR2 SVGAGI. With 6 bases clipped from V and 1 base from J, the junction kept 3 bases outside the gene matches. The CDR3 spells CASSDRVSYEQYF. CDR3 nucleotide sequence: TGTGCCAGCAGCGACAGGGTATCCTACGAGCAGTACTTC.

This sequence joins TRBV6-1 and TRBJ1-2; tentatively, D is TRBD1 (6 bases). The CDR3 has 16 residues. The V end was cut by 3 bases, the J end by 1 base, with 15 bases between. CDR1 is MNHNS, CDR2 SASEGT, per germline. DNA for the CDR3: TGTGCCAGCAGTGACAGCCGGGACATATTTAACTATGGCTACACCTTC. This translates into CASSDSRDIFNYGYTF.

J is TRBJ1-2 and V is TRBV28, with a weak D call TRBD1 (6 bases). Trimming took off 7 bases at V and 0 bases at J, with 12 bases between the two ends. Germline V CDR1 and CDR2: MDHEN, SYDVKM. The CDR3 is 14 residues long. The chain's CDR3 is CASTPGGPNYGYTF. The CDR3 DNA sequence: TGTGCCAGCACTCCGGGGGGGCCTAACTATGGCTACACCTTC.

The chain carries TRBV6-5 and TRBJ2-7; a weak D match, TRBD2 (5 bases). Trimming took 2 bases from V and 2 from J, leaving 10 bases between them. In germline, CDR1 is MNHEY, CDR2 SVGAGI. The CDR3 has 14 amino acids. In DNA, the CDR3 is TGTGCCAGCAGTTACAGCGGAACCACCTACGAGCAGTACTTC. Translated: CASSYSGTTYEQYF.

The CDR3 bases are TGTGCCAGCGGAAGGGGGACCGGGGAGCTGTTTTTT. Translating it yields CASGRGTGELFF. This chain connects TRBV28 to TRBJ2-2, with a weak D call TRBD1 (6 bases). Looked up from germline, CDR1 is MDHEN and CDR2 is SYDVKM. V lost 8 bases, J lost 5 bases, and 9 bases lay in between. CDR3 length: 12 residues. Based on the CDR3 plus reference TRBV28 and TRBJ2-2, the full variable domain is DVKVTQSSRYLVKRTGEKVFLECVQDMDHENMFWYRQDPGLGLRLIYFSYDVKMKEKGDIPEGYSVSREKKERFSLILESASTNQTSMYLCASGRGTGELFFGEGSRLTVL.

The chain is built from TRBV5-1 and TRBJ1-1, with D tentatively TRBD1 (5 bases). V lost 7 bases and J 1 base, leaving 14 bases between the germline ends. Germline lookup yields CDR1 SGHRS and CDR2 YFSETQ. This CDR3 region has 14 residues. The chain's CDR3 is CASGLGGENTEAFF. The CDR3 nucleotides read TGCGCCAGCGGCCTTGGGGGGGAGAACACTGAAGCTTTCTTT. Supplemented by reference TRBV5-1 and TRBJ1-1, the full variable domain reads KAGVTQTPRYLIKTRGQQVTLSCSPISGHRSVSWYQQTPGQGLQFLFEYFSETQRNKGNFPGRFSGRQFSNSRSEMNVSTLELGDSALYLCASGLGGENTEAFFGQGTRLTVV.

The chain links TRBV5-1 to TRBJ1-2; 11 positions match TRBD1. From germline, CDR1 is SGHRS and CDR2 YFSETQ. Unmatched junction bases numbered 7, after V lost 0 bases and J lost 3 bases. The length of the CDR3 is 17 residues. This CDR3 is CASSLGGQGAADYGYTF. CDR3 bases: TGCGCCAGCAGCTTGGGCGGACAGGGGGCAGCGGACTATGGCTACACCTTC. Drawing the rest from reference TRBV5-1 and TRBJ1-2, the complete variable domain is KAGVTQTPRYLIKTRGQQVTLSCSPISGHRSVSWYQQTPGQGLQFLFEYFSETQRNKGNFPGRFSGRQFSNSRSEMNVSTLELGDSALYLCASSLGGQGAADYGYTFGSGTRLTVV.

This clone was recorded only once. The chain links TRBV29-1 to TRBJ2-5, with 7 bases fitting TRBD2. CDR1 and CDR2 from the germline V gene are SQVTM and ANQGSEA. The CDR3 runs 13 residues. V lost 7 bases to trimming and J lost 4 bases; unmatched junction nucleotides: 9. The CDR3 loop reads CSGGGWERETQYF. The CDR3 DNA sequence: TGCAGCGGGGGGGGTTGGGAGCGAGAGACCCAGTACTTC.

This sequence joins TRBV30 and TRBJ2-3; D is undetermined. The V and J ends lost 0 bases and 3 bases respectively, with 7 bases between them. Germline loops: CDR1 GTSNPN, CDR2 SVGIG (reference sequence). The CDR3 spans 13 residues. CDR3 protein: CAWSVQETDTQYF. The CDR3 DNA sequence: TGTGCCTGGAGTGTTCAAGAGACAGATACGCAGTATTTT.

This clone has just one count. V gene TRBV6-1 combines with J gene TRBJ1-2; 9 bases are a match to TRBD1. CDR1 and CDR2 (germline): MNHNS, SASEGT. The CDR3 runs to 14 residues. V dropped 8 bases and J dropped 2; count of bases not matched to a gene: 6. The chain's CDR3 is CASVLDRGNYGYTF. The DNA for the CDR3 is TGTGCCAGCGTCTTGGACAGGGGAAACTATGGCTACACCTTC.

This sequence joins TRBV15 and TRBJ2-1, with 9 bases lining up with TRBD2. The CDR3 covers 16 residues. The germline V gene encodes CDR1 LNHNV and CDR2 YYDKDF (reference sequence). After removal of 3 bases from V and 8 bases from J, the junction contained 11 bases not matched to a gene. The CDR3 coding sequence is TGTGCCACCAGCAGTCCGGGAGCGGGAGGATGGGATGAGCAGTTCTTC. Amino acids: CATSSPGAGGWDEQFF.

V and J are TRBV7-6 and TRBJ2-1; 9 bases line up with TRBD2. Germline loops: CDR1 SGHVS, CDR2 FNYEAQ. The CDR3 spans 14 residues. V lost 5 bases, J lost 4 bases, and 3 bases stayed unmatched. CDR3 DNA: TGTGCCAGCAGCCGACTAGCGGATTACAATGAGCAGTTCTTC. It encodes CASSRLADYNEQFF.

This chain connects TRBV5-1 to TRBJ2-7; 7 nucleotides align to TRBD2. Per germline, CDR1 SGHRS and CDR2 YFSETQ. CDR3 length: 14 residues. Losses at the gene ends were 3 bases for V and 4 bases for J; bases not matched to a gene: 7. The CDR3 protein is CASSSQSGAYEQYF. The CDR3 DNA reads as TGCGCCAGCAGCTCCCAAAGCGGGGCATACGAGCAGTACTTC. Drawing the rest from reference TRBV5-1 and TRBJ2-7, the complete variable domain is KAGVTQTPRYLIKTRGQQVTLSCSPISGHRSVSWYQQTPGQGLQFLFEYFSETQRNKGNFPGRFSGRQFSNSRSEMNVSTLELGDSALYLCASSSQSGAYEQYFGPGTRLTVT.

J is TRBJ2-7 and V is TRBV19; TRBD1 agrees at 8 bases. CDR1 and CDR2 from the germline V gene are LNHDA and SQIVND (reference sequence). The CDR3 sequence is 13 residues long. Trimming at V came to 7 bases and at J to 5 bases, leaving 7 bases not matched to a gene. This chain's CDR3 is CASTKTGDDEQYF. The DNA of the CDR3 is TGTGCCAGTACTAAGACAGGGGACGACGAGCAGTACTTC.

CDR3 bases: TGCGCCAGCAGCCAAGCGGTGGGTCGGGACAGGGAGGTCACTGAAGCTTTCTTT. Protein: CASSQAVGRDREVTEAFF. The rearrangement uses TRBV4-1 and TRBJ1-1, with TRBD1 matching over 9 bases. This CDR3 is built from 18 residues. Germline lookup yields CDR1 MGHRA and CDR2 YSYEKL. The ends lost 1 base at V and 4 bases at J; junction bases unmatched: 13.

This clone appeared a single time. The chain uses TRBV9 and TRBJ2-7, with D possibly TRBD2 on 7 matching bases. The CDR3 covers 13 residues. Trimming took 10 bases from V and 4 from J, leaving 18 bases between them. The germline V gene encodes CDR1 SGDLS and CDR2 YYNGEE. The CDR3 DNA sequence: TGTGCCCCTCCCGGGGGGCGAGTTTACGAGCAGTACTTC. Residues: CAPPGGRVYEQYF.

The chain is built from TRBV6-5 and TRBJ1-1; no reliable D call. Germline V gives CDR1 MNHEY, CDR2 SVGAGI. V was shortened by 0 bases and J by 1 base, with 9 bases between the two germline ends. This CDR3 comprises 15 residues. The CDR3 nucleotides read TGTGCCAGCAGTTACTCGCCTCGAGGGAACACTGAAGCTTTCTTT. The encoded protein is CASSYSPRGNTEAFF.